This TCR beta chain was found in a study of T cells in Graves' hyperthyroidism and ophthalmopathy. Study as a whole: Peripheral blood was taken when the disease was first diagnosed, before any treatment began.

There were TCR beta CDR3 regions amplified from RNA transcripts. First-round RT-PCR targeting the TCR CDR3 was performed with the HTBI primer set. Each CDR3 protein gets one entry after TCRdb re-called the multiplex PCR reads with MiXCR. The sample has some 620,000 distinct CDR3 sequences, 16% seen once. With 8 bases removed from V and 2 bases from J, the gap between germline ends came to 15 bases. Germline lookup yields CDR1 MNHNS and CDR2 SASEGT. The CDR3 length is 14 residues. This clonotype was seen repeatedly, ten times or more. Diagnoses were established using clinical symptoms, serum thyroxine and TRAb, thyroid ultrasound and orbital computed tomography.

The source is a woman aged 25-40 years with Graves' hyperthyroidism. Sample: blood. This chain connects TRBV6-1 to TRBJ1-1; D gene uncertain. Written as DNA, the CDR3 is TGTGCCAGCGCCATAGGGCGACGTAACACTGAAGCTTTCTTT. Translation gives CASAIGRRNTEAFF.